This TCR beta chain was retrieved from a study of T-cell reconstitution after alpha-beta-depleted transplantation in children. Comment on this clonotype: Its antigen is as yet unknown.

Preparation of the TCRbeta library involved a method that used unique molecular identifiers. TCRdb passed the PCR reads through MiXCR, listing each CDR3 protein once. The sample lists a few hundred thousand distinct CDR3 sequences; roughly 13% were seen once. Trimming cost V 3 bases and J 1 base, with 8 bases left between them. The CDR3 consists of 15 residues. The V gene's germline CDR1 is KGHDR and CDR2 SFDVKD. Points from the study as a whole: For some patients, TCRbeta diversity was high at day 60 because of recipient T cells and thymic progenitors that survived. Fresh T-cell production supplied most of the T-cell counts and diversity seen one year after transplant.

This receptor was identified in a male patient aged 10 to 17 who had a stem cell transplant for acute myeloid leukemia, so the T cells may come from the graft donor. J is TRBJ2-2 and V is TRBV24-1; D not certain. The sample consisted of PBMCs, mostly from graft donor cells, taken 360 days after TCRalphabeta/CD19-depleted stem cell transplant. CDR3 nucleotides: TGTGCCACCAGTGATGGGCTGAGGAACACCGGGGAGCTGTTTTTT. Translation gives CATSDGLRNTGELFF.